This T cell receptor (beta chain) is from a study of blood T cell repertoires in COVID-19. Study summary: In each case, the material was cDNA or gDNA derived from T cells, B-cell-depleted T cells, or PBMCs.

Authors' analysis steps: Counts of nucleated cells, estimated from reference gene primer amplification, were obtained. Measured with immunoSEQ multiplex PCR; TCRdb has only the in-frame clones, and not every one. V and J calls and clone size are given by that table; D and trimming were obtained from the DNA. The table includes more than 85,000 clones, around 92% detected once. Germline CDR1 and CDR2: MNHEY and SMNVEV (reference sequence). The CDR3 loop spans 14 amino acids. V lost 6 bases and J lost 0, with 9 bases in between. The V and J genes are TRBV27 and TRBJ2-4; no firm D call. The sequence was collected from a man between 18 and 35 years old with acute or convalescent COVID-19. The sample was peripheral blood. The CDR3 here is CASSFGLAKNIQYF. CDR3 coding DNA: TGTGCCAGCAGCTTCGGTTTAGCCAAAAACATTCAGTACTTC.